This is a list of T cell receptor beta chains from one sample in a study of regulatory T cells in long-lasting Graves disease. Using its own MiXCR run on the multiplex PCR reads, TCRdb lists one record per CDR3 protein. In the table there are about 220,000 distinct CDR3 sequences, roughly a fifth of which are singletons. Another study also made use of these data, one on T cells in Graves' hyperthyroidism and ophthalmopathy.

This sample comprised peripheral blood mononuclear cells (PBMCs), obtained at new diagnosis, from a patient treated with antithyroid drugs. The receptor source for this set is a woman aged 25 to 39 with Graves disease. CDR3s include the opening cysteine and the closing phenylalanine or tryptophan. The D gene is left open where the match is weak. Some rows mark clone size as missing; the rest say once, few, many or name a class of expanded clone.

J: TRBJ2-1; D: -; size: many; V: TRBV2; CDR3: CASTISGVHNEQFF; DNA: TGTGCCAGCACTATCTCCGGGGTTCATAATGAGCAGTTCTTC
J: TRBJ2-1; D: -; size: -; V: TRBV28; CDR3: CASSLFTGREQFF; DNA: TGTGCCAGCAGTTTATTTACGGGGCGTGAGCAGTTCTTC
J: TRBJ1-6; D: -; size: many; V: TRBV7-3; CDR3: CASSLVADSPLHF; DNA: TGTGCCAGCAGCCTGGTTGCGGATTCACCCCTCCACTTT
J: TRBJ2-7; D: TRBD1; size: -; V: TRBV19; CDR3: CASGDPTGYEQYF; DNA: TGTGCCAGTGGTGACCCGACAGGGTACGAGCAGTACTTC
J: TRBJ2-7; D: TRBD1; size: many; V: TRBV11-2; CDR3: CASSRSPTGAGEQYF; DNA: TGTGCCAGCAGCCGGAGCCCGACAGGGGCCGGCGAGCAGTACTTC
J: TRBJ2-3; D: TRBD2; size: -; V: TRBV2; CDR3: CASRRTSGFPSTDTQYF; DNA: TGTGCCAGCAGGAGGACTAGCGGGTTCCCTAGCACAGATACGCAGTATTTT
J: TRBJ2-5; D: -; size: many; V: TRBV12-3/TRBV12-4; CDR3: CASSFNTGWEETQYF; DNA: TGTGCCAGCAGTTTCAACACAGGGTGGGAAGAGACCCAGTACTTC
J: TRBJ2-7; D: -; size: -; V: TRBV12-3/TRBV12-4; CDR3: CASSPTTDGSTYEQYF; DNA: TGTGCCAGCAGTCCCACTACGGACGGGAGCACCTACGAGCAGTACTTC
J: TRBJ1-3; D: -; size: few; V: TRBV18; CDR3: CASSPPGRQGPSSGNTIYF; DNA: TGTGCCAGCTCACCACCGGGGCGGCAGGGCCCTTCCTCTGGAAACACCATATATTTT
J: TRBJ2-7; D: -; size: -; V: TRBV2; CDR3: CASILEGGAGEFHEQYF; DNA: TGTGCCAGCATTCTCGAGGGGGGGGCGGGAGAGTTCCACGAGCAGTACTTC
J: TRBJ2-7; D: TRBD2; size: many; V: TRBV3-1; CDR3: CASSSLAGGREQYF; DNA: TGTGCCAGCAGCTCTCTCGCGGGGGGGCGCGAGCAGTACTTC
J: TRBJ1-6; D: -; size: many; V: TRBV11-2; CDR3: CASSRSVNSPLHF; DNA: TGTGCCAGCAGCCGTTCCGTTAATTCACCCCTCCACTTT
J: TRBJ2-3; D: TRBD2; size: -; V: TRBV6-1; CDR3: CASSDLAGGLTDTQCF; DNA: TGTGCCAGCAGTGATTTAGCGGGGGGGCTGACAGATACGCAGTGTTTT
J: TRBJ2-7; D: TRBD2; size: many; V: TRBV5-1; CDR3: CASSWGGLAGVPYEQYF; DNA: TGCGCCAGCAGCTGGGGGGGACTAGCGGGAGTCCCCTACGAGCAGTACTTC
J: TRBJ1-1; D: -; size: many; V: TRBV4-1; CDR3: CASRFANTEAFF; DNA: TGCGCCAGCAGGTTCGCGAACACTGAAGCTTTCTTT
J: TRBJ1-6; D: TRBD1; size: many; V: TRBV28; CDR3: CASRAGGNNSPLHF; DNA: TGTGCCAGCAGAGCAGGGGGGAATAATTCACCCCTCCACTTT
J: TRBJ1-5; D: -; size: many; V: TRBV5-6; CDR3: CASSLGHRGTQPQHF; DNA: TGTGCCAGCAGCTTGGGGCATCGGGGAACTCAGCCCCAGCATTTT
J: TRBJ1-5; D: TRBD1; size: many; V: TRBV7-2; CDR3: CASSLRDSQFSNQPQHF; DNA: TGTGCCAGCAGCTTAAGGGACAGTCAGTTTAGCAATCAGCCCCAGCATTTT
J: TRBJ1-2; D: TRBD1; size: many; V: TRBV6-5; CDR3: CASSLDRDRGPLYGYTF; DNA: TGTGCCAGCAGTTTAGACCGGGACAGGGGACCCTTATATGGCTACACCTTC
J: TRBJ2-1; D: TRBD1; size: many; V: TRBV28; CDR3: CASSIPGQGKPYNEQFF; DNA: TGTGCCAGCAGTATACCGGGACAGGGGAAGCCCTACAATGAGCAGTTCTTC
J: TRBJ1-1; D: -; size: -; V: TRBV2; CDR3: CASEGVTNTEAFF; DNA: TGTGCCAGCGAAGGGGTAACGAACACTGAAGCTTTCTTT
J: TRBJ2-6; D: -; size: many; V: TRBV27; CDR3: CASRAWDTRSGANVLTF; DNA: TGTGCCAGCAGGGCCTGGGACACCCGCTCTGGGGCCAACGTCCTGACTTTC
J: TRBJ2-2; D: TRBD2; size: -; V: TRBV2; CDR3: CASISSGGGTGELFF; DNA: TGTGCCAGCATTTCTAGCGGGGGGGGCACCGGGGAGCTGTTTTTT
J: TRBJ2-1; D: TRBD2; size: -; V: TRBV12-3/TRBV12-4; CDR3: CASSLGLARYNEQFF; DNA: TGTGCCAGCAGCCTCGGACTAGCCCGATACAATGAGCAGTTCTTC
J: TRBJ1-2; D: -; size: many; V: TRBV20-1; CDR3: CSARPRGLGYTF; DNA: TGCAGTGCTAGACCCAGAGGGCTTGGCTACACCTTC
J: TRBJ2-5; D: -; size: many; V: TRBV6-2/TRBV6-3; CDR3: CASKGGKGGYQETQYF; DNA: TGTGCCAGCAAGGGGGGAAAGGGTGGGTACCAAGAGACCCAGTACTTC
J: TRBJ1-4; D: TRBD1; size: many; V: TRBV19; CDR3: CASSTDRVPGGEKLFF; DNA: TGTGCCAGTAGCACGGACAGGGTTCCTGGGGGTGAAAAACTGTTTTTT
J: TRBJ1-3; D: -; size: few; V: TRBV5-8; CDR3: CASAGWRGISGNTTYF; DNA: TGTGCCAGCGCCGGATGGCGGGGCATCTCTGGAAACACCACATATTTT
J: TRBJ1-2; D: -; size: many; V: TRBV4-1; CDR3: CASSQERALPNYGYTF; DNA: TGCGCCAGCAGCCAAGAGAGGGCACTACCCAACTATGGCTACACCTTC
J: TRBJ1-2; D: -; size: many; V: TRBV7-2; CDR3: CASSLGEGSGYGYTF; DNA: TGTGCCAGCAGCTTAGGGGAGGGTTCGGGATATGGCTACACCTTC
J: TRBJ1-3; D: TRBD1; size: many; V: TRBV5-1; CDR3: CASSLDRGSGNTIYF; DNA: TGCGCCAGCAGCCTCGACAGGGGCTCTGGAAACACCATATATTTT
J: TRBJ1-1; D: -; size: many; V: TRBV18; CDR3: CASSPIETQNTEAFF; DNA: TGTGCCAGCTCACCGATTGAGACACAGAACACTGAAGCTTTCTTT
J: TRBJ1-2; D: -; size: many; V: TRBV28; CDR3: CASSPGDSYGYTF; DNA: TGTGCCAGCAGCCCAGGGGATTCCTATGGCTACACCTTC
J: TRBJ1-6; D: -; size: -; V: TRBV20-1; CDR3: CSARDSQAGNSYNSPLHF; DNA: TGCAGTGCTAGAGATTCACAAGCTGGAAACTCCTATAATTCACCCCTCCACTTT
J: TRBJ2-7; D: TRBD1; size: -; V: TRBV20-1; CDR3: CSADTGGSYEQYF; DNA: TGCAGTGCTGATACAGGGGGCTCCTACGAGCAGTACTTC
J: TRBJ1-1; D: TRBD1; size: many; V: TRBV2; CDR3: CASSTIKTGGNTEAFF; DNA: TGTGCCAGCAGTACAATAAAGACAGGGGGGAACACTGAAGCTTTCTTT
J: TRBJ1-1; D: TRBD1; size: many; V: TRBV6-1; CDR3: CASSADRAAFTEAFF; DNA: TGTGCCAGCAGTGCGGACAGGGCGGCCTTCACTGAAGCTTTCTTT
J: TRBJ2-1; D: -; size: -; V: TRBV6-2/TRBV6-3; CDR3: CASSYARGSYNEQFF; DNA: TGTGCCAGCAGTTACGCCAGGGGTTCCTACAATGAGCAGTTCTTC
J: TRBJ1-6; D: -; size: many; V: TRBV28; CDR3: CASSRRGAVNSPLHF; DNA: TGTGCCAGCAGTCGAAGGGGCGCGGTAAATTCACCCCTCCACTTT
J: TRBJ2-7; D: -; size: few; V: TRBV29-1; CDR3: CSVEARGYEQYF; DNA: TGCAGCGTTGAAGCCCGGGGCTACGAGCAGTACTTC
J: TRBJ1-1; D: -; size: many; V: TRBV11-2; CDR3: CASSLTGKGNTEAFF; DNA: TGTGCCAGCAGCTTAACGGGAAAGGGGAACACTGAAGCTTTCTTT
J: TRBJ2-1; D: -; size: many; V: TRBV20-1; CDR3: CTCGGTYNEQFF; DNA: TGCACCTGTGGCGGGACCTACAATGAGCAGTTCTTC